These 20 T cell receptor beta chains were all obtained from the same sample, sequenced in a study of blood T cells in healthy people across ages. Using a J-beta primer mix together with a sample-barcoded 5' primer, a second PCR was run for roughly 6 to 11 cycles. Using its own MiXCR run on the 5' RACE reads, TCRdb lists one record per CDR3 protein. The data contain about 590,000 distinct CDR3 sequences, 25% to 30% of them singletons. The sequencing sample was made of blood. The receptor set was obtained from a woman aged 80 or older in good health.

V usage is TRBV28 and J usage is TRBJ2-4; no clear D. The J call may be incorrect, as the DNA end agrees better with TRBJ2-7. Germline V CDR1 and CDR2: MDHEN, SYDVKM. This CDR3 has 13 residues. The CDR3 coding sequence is TGTGCCAGCAGTTTAGGGATCCACTACGAGCAGTACTTC. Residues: CASSLGIHYEQYF.

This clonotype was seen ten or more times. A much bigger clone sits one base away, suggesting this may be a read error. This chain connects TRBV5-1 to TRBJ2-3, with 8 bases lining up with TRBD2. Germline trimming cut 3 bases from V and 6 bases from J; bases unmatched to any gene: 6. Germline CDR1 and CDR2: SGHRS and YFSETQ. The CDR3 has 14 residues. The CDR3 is CASSWVAGSDTQYF. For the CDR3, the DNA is TGCGCCAGCAGCTGGGTAGCGGGATCCGATACGCAGTATTTT.

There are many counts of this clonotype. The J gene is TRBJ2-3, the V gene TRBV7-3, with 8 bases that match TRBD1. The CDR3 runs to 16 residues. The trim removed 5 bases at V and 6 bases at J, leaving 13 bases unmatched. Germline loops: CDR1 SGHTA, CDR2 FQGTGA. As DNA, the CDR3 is TGTGCCAGCAGCCCCCGGACAGGGTCCCGGAGGGATACGCAGTATTTT. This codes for CASSPRTGSRRDTQYF.

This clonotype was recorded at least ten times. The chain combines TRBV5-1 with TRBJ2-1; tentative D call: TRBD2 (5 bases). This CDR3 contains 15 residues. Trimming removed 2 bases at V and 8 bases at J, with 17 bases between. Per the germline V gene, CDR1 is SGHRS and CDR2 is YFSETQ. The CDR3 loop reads CASSFIGMSRDEQFF. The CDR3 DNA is TGCGCCAGCAGCTTCATCGGGATGTCTAGGGATGAGCAGTTCTTC.

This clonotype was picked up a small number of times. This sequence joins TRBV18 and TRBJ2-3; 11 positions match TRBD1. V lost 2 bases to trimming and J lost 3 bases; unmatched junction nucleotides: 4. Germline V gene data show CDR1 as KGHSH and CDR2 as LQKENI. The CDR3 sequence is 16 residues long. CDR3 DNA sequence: TGTGCCAGCTCACCAATGGGGACAGGGGGAACAGATACGCAGTATTTT. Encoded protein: CASSPMGTGGTDTQYF.

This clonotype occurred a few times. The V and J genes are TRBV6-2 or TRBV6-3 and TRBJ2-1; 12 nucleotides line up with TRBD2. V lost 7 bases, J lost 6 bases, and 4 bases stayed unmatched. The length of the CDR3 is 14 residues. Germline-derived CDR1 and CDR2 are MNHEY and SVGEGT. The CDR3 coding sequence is TGTGCCAGCACCGGACTAGCGGGGCGCAATGAGCAGTTCTTC. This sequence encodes CASTGLAGRNEQFF.

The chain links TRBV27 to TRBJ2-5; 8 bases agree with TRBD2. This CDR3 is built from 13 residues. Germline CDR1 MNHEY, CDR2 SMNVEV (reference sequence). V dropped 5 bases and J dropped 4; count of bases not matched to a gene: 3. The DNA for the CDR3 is TGTGCCAGCAGTCCCCGGGAGGGAGAGACCCAGTACTTC. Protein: CASSPREGETQYF.

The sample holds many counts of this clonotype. In DNA, the CDR3 is TGTGCCAGCAGCCTGGGGCTCGGGCAGAGCTACGAGCAGTACTTC. It codes for CASSLGLGQSYEQYF. This chain links TRBV4-2 with TRBJ2-7, with D perhaps matching TRBD1 (5 bases). With 4 bases removed from V and 3 bases from J, the gap between germline ends came to 16 bases. Germline V lookup: CDR1 LGHNA, CDR2 YNFKEQ. This CDR3 contains 15 residues.

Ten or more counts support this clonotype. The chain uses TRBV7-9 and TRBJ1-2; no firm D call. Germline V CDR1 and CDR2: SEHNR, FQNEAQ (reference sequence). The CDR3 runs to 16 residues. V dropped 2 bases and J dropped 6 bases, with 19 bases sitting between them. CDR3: CASSLNQAQPPNGYTF. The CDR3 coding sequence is TGTGCCAGCAGCTTAAATCAGGCGCAGCCACCCAATGGCTACACCTTC.

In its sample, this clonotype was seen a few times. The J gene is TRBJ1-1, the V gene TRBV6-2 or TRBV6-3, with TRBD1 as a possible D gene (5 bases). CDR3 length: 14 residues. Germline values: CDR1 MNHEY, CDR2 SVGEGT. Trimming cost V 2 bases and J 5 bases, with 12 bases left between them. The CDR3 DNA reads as TGTGCCAGCAGTTACGGAGGGGTCGGAACTGAAGCTTTCTTT. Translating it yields CASSYGGVGTEAFF.

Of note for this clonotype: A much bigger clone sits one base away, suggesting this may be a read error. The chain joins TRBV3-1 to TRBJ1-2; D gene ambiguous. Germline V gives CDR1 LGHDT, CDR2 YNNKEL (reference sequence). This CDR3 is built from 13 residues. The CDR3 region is CANSPSVGYGYTF. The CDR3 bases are TGTGCCAACAGCCCCTCAGTAGGCTATGGCTACACCTTC.

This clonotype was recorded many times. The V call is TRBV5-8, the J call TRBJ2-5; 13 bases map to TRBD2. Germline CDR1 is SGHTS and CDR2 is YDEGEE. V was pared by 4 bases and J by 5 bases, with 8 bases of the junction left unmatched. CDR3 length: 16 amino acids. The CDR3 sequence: CASSTGLAGATETQYF. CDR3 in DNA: TGTGCCAGCAGCACAGGACTAGCGGGGGCGACGGAGACCCAGTACTTC.

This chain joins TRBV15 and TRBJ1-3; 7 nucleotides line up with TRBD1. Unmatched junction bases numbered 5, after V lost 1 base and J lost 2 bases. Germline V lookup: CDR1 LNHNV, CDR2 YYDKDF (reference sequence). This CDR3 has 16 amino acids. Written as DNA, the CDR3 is TGTGCCACCAGCAGAGGCGCAGGGGGGCCTGGAAACACCATATATTTT. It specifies CATSRGAGGPGNTIYF.

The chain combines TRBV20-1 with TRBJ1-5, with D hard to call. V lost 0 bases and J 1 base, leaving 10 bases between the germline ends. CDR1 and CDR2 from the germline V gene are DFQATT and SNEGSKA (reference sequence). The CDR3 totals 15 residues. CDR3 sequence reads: CSAREPGVSNQPQHF. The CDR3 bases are TGCAGTGCTAGAGAGCCGGGAGTAAGCAATCAGCCCCAGCATTTT.

CDR3 in amino acids: CAWSSDRVDQPQHF. DNA of the CDR3: TGTGCCTGGAGTTCCGACAGGGTAGATCAGCCCCAGCATTTT. This rearrangement joins TRBV30 to TRBJ1-5; 7 bases map to TRBD1. The V gene end was trimmed by 2 bases and the J gene end by 5 bases; junction bases not matched to a gene: 6. The CDR3 contains 14 residues. CDR1 GTSNPN and CDR2 SVGIG come from the germline V gene (reference sequence).

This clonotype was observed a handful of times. CDR3 bases: TGCAGTGCCGCATCTCTAGCGGGGGGCCCCTCGGAGACCCAGTACTTC. Protein sequence: CSAASLAGGPSETQYF. This chain joins TRBV20-1 and TRBJ2-5, with 11 bases fitting TRBD2. The CDR3 has 16 amino acids. Germline V gives CDR1 DFQATT, CDR2 SNEGSKA (reference sequence). Unmatched junction bases numbered 14, after V lost 6 bases and J lost 5 bases.

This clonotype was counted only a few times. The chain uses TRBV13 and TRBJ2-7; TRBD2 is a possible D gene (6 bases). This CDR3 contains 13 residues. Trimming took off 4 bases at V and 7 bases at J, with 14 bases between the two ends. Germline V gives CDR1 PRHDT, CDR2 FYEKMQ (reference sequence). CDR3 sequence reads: CASSSRRGGEQYF. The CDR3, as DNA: TGTGCCAGCAGCTCGAGGCGGGGCGGTGAGCAGTACTTC.

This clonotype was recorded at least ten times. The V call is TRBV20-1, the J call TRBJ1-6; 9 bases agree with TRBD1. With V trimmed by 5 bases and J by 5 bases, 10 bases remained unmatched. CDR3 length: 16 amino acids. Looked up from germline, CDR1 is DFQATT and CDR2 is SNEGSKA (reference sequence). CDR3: CSAERPGTGNNSPLHF. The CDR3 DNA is TGCAGTGCTGAACGCCCCGGGACAGGGAATAATTCACCCCTCCACTTT.

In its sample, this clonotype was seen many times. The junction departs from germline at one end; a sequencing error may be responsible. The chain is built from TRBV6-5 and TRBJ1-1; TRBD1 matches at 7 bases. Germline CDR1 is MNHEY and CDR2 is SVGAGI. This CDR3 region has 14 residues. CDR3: CASTRQGMNTEAFF. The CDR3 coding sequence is TGCGCCAGCACCCGACAGGGAATGAACACTGAAGCTTTCTTT.

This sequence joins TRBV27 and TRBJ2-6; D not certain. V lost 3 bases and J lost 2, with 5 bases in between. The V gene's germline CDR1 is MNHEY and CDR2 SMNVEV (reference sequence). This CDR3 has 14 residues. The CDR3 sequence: CASSLFTGANVLTF. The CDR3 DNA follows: TGTGCCAGCAGTTTGTTTACTGGGGCCAACGTCCTGACTTTC.